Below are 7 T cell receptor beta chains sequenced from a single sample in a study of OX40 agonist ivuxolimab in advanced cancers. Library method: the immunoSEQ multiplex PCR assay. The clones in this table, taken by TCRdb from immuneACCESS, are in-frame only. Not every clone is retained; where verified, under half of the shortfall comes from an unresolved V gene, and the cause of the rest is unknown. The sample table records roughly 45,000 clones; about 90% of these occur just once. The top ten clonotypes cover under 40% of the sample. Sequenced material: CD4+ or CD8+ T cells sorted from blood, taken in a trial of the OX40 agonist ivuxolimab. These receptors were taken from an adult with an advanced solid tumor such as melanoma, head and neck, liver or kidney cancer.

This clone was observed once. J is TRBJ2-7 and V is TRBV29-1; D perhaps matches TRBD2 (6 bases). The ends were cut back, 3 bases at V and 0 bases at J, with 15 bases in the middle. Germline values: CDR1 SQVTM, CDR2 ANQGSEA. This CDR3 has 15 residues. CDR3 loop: CSVDFSGGSSYEQYF. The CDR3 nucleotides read TGCAGCGTTGATTTTAGCGGTGGAAGCTCCTACGAGCAGTACTTC.

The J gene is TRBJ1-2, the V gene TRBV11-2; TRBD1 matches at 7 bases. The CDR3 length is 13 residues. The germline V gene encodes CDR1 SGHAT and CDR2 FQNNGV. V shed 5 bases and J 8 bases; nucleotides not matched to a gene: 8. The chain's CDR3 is CASSLGTDRGYTF. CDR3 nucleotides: TGTGCCAGCAGCCTCGGGACAGACAGGGGCTACACCTTC.

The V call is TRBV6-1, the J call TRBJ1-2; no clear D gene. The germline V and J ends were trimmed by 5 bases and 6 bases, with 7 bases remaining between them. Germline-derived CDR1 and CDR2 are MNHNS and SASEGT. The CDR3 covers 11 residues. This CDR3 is CASSPMDGYTF. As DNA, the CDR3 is TGTGCCAGCAGTCCTATGGATGGCTACACCTTC.

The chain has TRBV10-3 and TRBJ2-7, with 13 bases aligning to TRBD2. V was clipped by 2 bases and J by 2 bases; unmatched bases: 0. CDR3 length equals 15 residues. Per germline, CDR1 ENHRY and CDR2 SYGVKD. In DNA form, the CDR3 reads TGTGCCATCAGTGAGGGACTAGCGGGAGCCTACGAGCAGTACTTC. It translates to CAISEGLAGAYEQYF.

DNA of the CDR3: TGTGCCAGCAGCCCCGGGGACGTCGGGAGGGACGAGCAGTACTTC. Translating it yields CASSPGDVGRDEQYF. This chain joins TRBV7-9 and TRBJ2-5, with TRBD2 matching over 8 bases. Matching the DNA end better, TRBJ2-7 makes the J call doubtful. This CDR3 region has 15 residues. Germline loops: CDR1 SEHNR, CDR2 FQNEAQ (reference sequence).

This chain's CDR3 is CASSHGQKGGNQPQHF. The CDR3 bases are TGTGCCAGCAGTCACGGGCAGAAGGGAGGCAATCAGCCCCAGCATTTT. This sequence joins TRBV6-4 and TRBJ1-5; unclear D gene. The germline V gene has CDR1 MRHNA and CDR2 SNTAGT. V was shortened by 5 bases and J by 2 bases, with 16 bases between the two germline ends. CDR3 size: 16 residues.

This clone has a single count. As DNA, the CDR3 is TGTGCCAGTAATGATCGGGGAGGGCCTGGAGAGACCCAGTACTTC. This encodes CASNDRGGPGETQYF. The chain uses TRBV19 and TRBJ2-5; 7 positions agree with TRBD2. The V and J ends lost 7 bases and 4 bases, in that order; junction bases with no gene match: 12. The CDR3 is 15 amino acids. Per the germline V gene, CDR1 is LNHDA and CDR2 is SQIVND (reference sequence).